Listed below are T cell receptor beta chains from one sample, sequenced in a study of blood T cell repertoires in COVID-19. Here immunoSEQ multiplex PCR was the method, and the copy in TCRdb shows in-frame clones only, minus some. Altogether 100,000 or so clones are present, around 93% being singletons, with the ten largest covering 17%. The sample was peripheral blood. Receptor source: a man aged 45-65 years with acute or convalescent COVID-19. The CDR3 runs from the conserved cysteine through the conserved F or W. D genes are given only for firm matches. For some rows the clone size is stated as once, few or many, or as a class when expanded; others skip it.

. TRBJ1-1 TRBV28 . TGTGCCAGCAGTACACCCCCACAGAACACTGAAGCTTTCTTT CASSTPPQNTEAFF
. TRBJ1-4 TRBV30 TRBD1 TGTGCCTGGAGTCGAGGGGGCGCGGGAGGTGAAAAACTGTTTTTT CAWSRGGAGGEKLFF
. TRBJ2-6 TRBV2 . TGTGCCAGCAGGCAGGAAGGGGACTCTGGGGCCAACGTCCTGACTTTC CASRQEGDSGANVLTF
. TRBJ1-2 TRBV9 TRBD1 TGTGCCAGCAGCCCCGGACAGGGCCAGGCATATGGCTACACCTTC CASSPGQGQAYGYTF
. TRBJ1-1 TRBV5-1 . TGCGCCAGCAGCTTGGTTGGGGGCGCAGGGACTGAAGCTTTCTTT CASSLVGGAGTEAFF
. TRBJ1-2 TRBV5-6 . TGTGCCAGCAGCTTGTTTAAACAGAGAGGCTACACCTTC CASSLFKQRGYTF
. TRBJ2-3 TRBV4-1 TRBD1 TGCGCCAGCAGCCGAGGGACAGCCAACACAGATACGCAGTATTTT CASSRGTANTDTQYF
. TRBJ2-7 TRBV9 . TGTGCCAGCAGCGCCCACTTAACCTCCTACGAGCAGTACTTC CASSAHLTSYEQYF
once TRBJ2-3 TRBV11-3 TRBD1 TGTGCCAGCAGCTCCGGGACAGGGGGCACAGATACGCAGTATTTT CASSSGTGGTDTQYF
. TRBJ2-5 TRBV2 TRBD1 TGTGCCAGCAGTCGAGGACAGGTGGAACAAGAGACCCAGTACTTC CASSRGQVEQETQYF
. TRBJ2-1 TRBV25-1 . TGTGCCAGTTTGGGCACAAACGAACCCAATGAGCAGTTCTTC CASLGTNEPNEQFF
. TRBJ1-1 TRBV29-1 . TGCAGCGTTGAAGTGGGGACAACTGAAGCTTTCTTT CSVEVGTTEAFF
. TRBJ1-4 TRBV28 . TGTGCCAGCAGTTTCATCGAACGGGGTTTATTGTTTTTT CASSFIERGLLFF
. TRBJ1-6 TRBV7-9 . TGTGCCAGCACGGGGAGCTATAATTCACCCCTCCACTTT CASTGSYNSPLHF
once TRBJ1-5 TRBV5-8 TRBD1 TGTGCCAGCAGCTTACAGGGGAATCAGCCCCAGCATTTT CASSLQGNQPQHF
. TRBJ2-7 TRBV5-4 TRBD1 TGTGCCAGCAGCGTGACAGGGATGGCCTACGAGCAGTACTTC CASSVTGMAYEQYF
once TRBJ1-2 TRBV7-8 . TGTGCCAGCAGCTTAGCTACAGGGAGAATAAGTGGCTACACCTTC CASSLATGRISGYTF
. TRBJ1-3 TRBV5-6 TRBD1 TGTGCCAGCAGCTTGATTATTCTCGGACAGGCCTCTGGAAACACCATATATTTT CASSLIILGQASGNTIYF
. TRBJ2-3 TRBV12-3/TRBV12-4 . TGTGCCAGCAGCTGGCGCACAGATACGCAGTATTTT CASSWRTDTQYF
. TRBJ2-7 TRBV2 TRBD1 TGTGCCAGCACATCCCAGGGACAGAGACGCCACGAGCAGTACTTC CASTSQGQRRHEQYF
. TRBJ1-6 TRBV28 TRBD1 TGTGCCATTCGGGACAGGGGAGGTAATTCACCCCTCCACTTT CAIRDRGGNSPLHF
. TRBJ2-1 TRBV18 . TGTGCCAGCTCACTAGCAGGGTCCTACAATGAGCAGTTCTTC CASSLAGSYNEQFF
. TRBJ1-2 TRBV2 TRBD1 TGTGCCAGCAGAGGGACAGGAGTTAACTATGGCTACACCTTC CASRGTGVNYGYTF
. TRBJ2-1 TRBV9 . TGTGCCAGCAGCGTAGGCCTAGATGGATCCTACAATGAGCAGTTCTTC CASSVGLDGSYNEQFF
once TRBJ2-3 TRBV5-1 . TGCGCCAGCAGCTTGCAAGGACCGGGGGGCACAGATACGCAGTATTTT CASSLQGPGGTDTQYF
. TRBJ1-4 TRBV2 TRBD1 TGTGCCAGCAGTGCCAGGGGGACTAATGAAAAACTGTTTTTT CASSARGTNEKLFF
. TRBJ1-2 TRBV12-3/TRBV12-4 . TGTGCCAGCAGTTTAGCCAGGGGTCGCTACACCTTC CASSLARGRYTF
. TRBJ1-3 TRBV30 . TGTGCCTGGTCCCACTCATTTGGAAACACCATATATTTT CAWSHSFGNTIYF
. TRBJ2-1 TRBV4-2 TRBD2 TGTGCCAGCAGCCAAGAGGGACCAGGACTAGCGAGCAATGAGCAGTTCTTC CASSQEGPGLASNEQFF
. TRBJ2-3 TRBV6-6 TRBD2 TGTGCCAGCAGACCCCTAGCGGGGGCAGATACGCAGTATTTT CASRPLAGADTQYF
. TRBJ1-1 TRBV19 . TGTGCCAGTAGTTGGGGCGGGATGAACACTGAAGCTTTCTTT CASSWGGMNTEAFF
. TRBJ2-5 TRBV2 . TGTGCCCAGGGGGAGACCCAGTACTTC CAQGETQYF
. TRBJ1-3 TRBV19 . TGTGCCAGTACTAAGTGGAGCTCTGGAAACACCATATATTTT CASTKWSSGNTIYF
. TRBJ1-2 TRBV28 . TGTGCCAGCAGTTTAAGTCAGGGGCTCGGCTATGGCTACACCTTC CASSLSQGLGYGYTF
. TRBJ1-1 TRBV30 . TGTGCCTGGAGTATGACAGGCGAGGAGACTGAAGCTTTCTTT CAWSMTGEETEAFF
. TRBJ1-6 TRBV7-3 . TGTGCCAGCAGCCAAACGGGGGATTCACCCCTCCACTTT CASSQTGDSPLHF
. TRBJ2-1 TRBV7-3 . TGTGCCAGCAGCTTATTAGCGCTAAACAATGAGCAGTTCTTC CASSLLALNNEQFF
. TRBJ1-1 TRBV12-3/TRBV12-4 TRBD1 TGTGCCAGCAGTAGGGACAGGTTTGAAGCTTTCTTT CASSRDRFEAFF
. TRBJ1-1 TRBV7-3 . TGTGCCAGCAGCTTAACTGGAGTGAACACTGAAGCTTTCTTT CASSLTGVNTEAFF
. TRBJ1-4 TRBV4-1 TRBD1 TGCGCCAGCAGCCATATCGGCAGGGGGAATGAAAAACTGTTTTTT CASSHIGRGNEKLFF
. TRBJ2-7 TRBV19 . TGTGCCAGTAGACAGGGCATCGACGAGCAGTACTTC CASRQGIDEQYF
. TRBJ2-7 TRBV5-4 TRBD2 TGTGCCAGCAGCCTACCGGGGTTGGGCGGGGGTAACGGATACGAGCAGTACTTC CASSLPGLGGGNGYEQYF
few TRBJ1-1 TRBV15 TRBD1 TGTGCCACCAGCAGGGGGACAGGGGATTATGTCACCAAAGCTTTCTTT CATSRGTGDYVTKAFF
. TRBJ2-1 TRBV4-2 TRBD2 TGTGCCAGCAGCCAAGATGGGACTAGCCGATCGGATGAGCAGTTCTTC CASSQDGTSRSDEQFF
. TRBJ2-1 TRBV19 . TGTGCCAGTAGTATAGATCAGGGGGAGCAGTTCTTC CASSIDQGEQFF
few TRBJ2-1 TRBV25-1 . TGTGCCAGCAGTGAATCCTTAATTTTTGTCAGTGAGCAGTTCTTC CASSESLIFVSEQFF
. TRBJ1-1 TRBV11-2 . TGTGCCAGCAGCTTAAGGGCGGGGTCGAGGACTGAAGCTTTCTTT CASSLRAGSRTEAFF
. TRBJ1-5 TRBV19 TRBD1 TGTGCCAGTAGTCGTCTGGACAGGGGCAACCACCAGCCCCAGCATTTT CASSRLDRGNHQPQHF
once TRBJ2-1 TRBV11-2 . TGTGCCAGCAGCTTAGGGCTTCCCTCCCGCAGGGAGCAGTTCTTC CASSLGLPSRREQFF
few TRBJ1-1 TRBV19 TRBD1 TGTGCCAGTAACCCCGGCAGGGGGCTGAACACTGAAGCTTTCTTT CASNPGRGLNTEAFF
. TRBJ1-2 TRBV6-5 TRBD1 TGTGCCAGCTGGGGGACAGGGGGCTACTATGGCTACACCTTC CASWGTGGYYGYTF
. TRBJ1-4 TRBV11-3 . TGTGCCAGCAGCCCCCGGACAGATGCAACTAATGAAAAACTGTTTTTT CASSPRTDATNEKLFF
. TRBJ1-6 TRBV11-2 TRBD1 TGTGCCAGCAGCTTTTCCCCAGGGGGTCTATCACCCCTCCACTTT CASSFSPGGLSPLHF
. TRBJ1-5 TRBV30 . TGTGCCTGGAGTCTACCGACAGGTGCAAATCAGCCCCAGCATTTT CAWSLPTGANQPQHF